The 5 T cell receptor beta chains below all came from one sample that was sequenced in a study of PD-1 blockade in classical Hodgkin lymphoma. Sequenced by immunoSEQ multiplex PCR; TCRdb stores in-frame clones only, minus some. The top ten hold 4.5% to 6% of the sample, which has tens of thousands of clones, approximately 91% seen once. Stated time point: newly diagnosed, previously untreated cHL patient sample. Sequenced material: peripheral blood mononuclear cells (PBMCs). These receptors all stem from a human donor with classical Hodgkin lymphoma.

This rearrangement joins TRBV19 to TRBJ1-1; D unresolved. The germline V and J ends were trimmed by 1 base and 6 bases, with 15 bases remaining between them. The CDR3 consists of 15 residues. From germline, CDR1 is LNHDA and CDR2 SQIVND (reference sequence). The CDR3 bases are TGTGCCAGTAGTATAGGTTTGAGTTTCGGCGCTGAAGCTTTCTTT. Translation: CASSIGLSFGAEAFF.

This clone came up a few times. V usage is TRBV5-1 and J usage is TRBJ1-3, with 8 bases fitting TRBD1. In germline, CDR1 is SGHRS, CDR2 YFSETQ. This CDR3 is built from 16 residues. Losses at the gene ends were 3 bases for V and 9 bases for J; bases not matched to a gene: 14. CDR3 in amino acids: CASSSGQGGGPGTIYF. The DNA for the CDR3 is TGCGCCAGCAGCTCAGGACAGGGAGGAGGCCCAGGCACCATATATTTT.

J is TRBJ2-7 and V is TRBV6-5, with 9 bases identical to TRBD1. The CDR3 is 14 amino acids. Germline CDR1 and CDR2: MNHEY and SVGAGI. The V and J ends lost 2 bases and 2 bases, in that order; junction bases with no gene match: 1. Here the CDR3 reads CASSYGTGTYEQYF. Written as DNA, the CDR3 is TGTGCCAGCAGTTACGGGACAGGGACCTACGAGCAGTACTTC.

The chain recombines TRBV4-2 with TRBJ2-2, with TRBD2 matching 7 bases. Looked up from germline, CDR1 is LGHNA and CDR2 is YNFKEQ. Trimming removed 1 base from V and 6 bases from J; junction bases left unmatched: 5. This CDR3 region has 15 residues. DNA of the CDR3: TGTGCCAGCAGCCAAGTCGGGAGGACGTCCGGGGAGCTGTTTTTT. This codes for CASSQVGRTSGELFF.

The chain is built from TRBV27 and TRBJ2-1, with D possibly being TRBD2 (6 bases). The CDR3 spans 16 residues. Per the germline V gene, CDR1 is MNHEY and CDR2 is SMNVEV (reference sequence). The ends were cut back, 4 bases at V and 0 bases at J, with 13 bases in the middle. CDR3 loop: CASSWGTLSSYNEQFF. DNA of the CDR3: TGTGCCAGCAGTTGGGGGACTTTAAGCTCCTACAATGAGCAGTTCTTC.